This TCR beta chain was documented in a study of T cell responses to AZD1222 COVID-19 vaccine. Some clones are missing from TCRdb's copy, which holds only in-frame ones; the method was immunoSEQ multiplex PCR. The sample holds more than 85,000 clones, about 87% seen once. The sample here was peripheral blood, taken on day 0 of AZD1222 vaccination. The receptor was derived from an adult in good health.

As DNA, the CDR3 is TGCGCCAGCAGCCCCTCCAGGGGACTTGAGCAGTTCTTC. Translated: CASSPSRGLEQFF. The chain joins TRBV5-1 to TRBJ2-1; D is perhaps TRBD1 or TRBD2 (6 bases each). This CDR3 spans 13 amino acids. The V gene lost 4 bases and the J gene lost 9 bases, with 14 bases spanning the gap. CDR1 and CDR2 from the germline V gene are SGHRS and YFSETQ.